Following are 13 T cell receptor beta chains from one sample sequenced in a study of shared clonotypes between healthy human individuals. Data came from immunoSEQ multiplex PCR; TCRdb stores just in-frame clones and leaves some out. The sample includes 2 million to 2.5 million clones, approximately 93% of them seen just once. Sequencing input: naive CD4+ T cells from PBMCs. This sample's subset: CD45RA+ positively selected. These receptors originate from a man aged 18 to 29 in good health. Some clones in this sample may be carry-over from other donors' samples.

Written as DNA, the CDR3 is TGTGCCAGCATGGACAGGGCCTCCTACGAGCAGTACTTC. Amino acid sequence: CASMDRASYEQYF. The V and J genes are TRBV2 and TRBJ2-7; 8 bases are a match to TRBD1. The CDR3 runs to 13 residues. Per the germline V gene, CDR1 is SNHLY and CDR2 is FYNNEI. J was trimmed by 0 bases and V by 7 bases; bases with no gene match: 2.

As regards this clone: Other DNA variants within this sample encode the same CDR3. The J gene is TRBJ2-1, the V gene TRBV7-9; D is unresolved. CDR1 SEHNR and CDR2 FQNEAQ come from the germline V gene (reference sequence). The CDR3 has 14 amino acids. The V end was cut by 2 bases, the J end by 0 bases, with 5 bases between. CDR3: CASSLPGSYNEQFF. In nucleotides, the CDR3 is TGTGCCAGCAGCTTACCCGGCTCCTACAATGAGCAGTTCTTC.

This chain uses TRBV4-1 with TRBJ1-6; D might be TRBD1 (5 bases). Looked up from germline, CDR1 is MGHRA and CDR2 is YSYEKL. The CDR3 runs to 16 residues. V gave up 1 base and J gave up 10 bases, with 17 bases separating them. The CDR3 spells CASSQASWGSGSPLHF. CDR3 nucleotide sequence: TGCGCCAGCAGCCAAGCGTCATGGGGGTCAGGGTCACCCCTCCACTTT.

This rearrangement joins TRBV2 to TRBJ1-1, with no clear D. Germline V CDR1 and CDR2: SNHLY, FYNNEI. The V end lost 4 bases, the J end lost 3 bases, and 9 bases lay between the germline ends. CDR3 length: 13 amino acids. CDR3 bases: TGTGCCAGCAGTGTGGGGAGGGACACTGAAGCTTTCTTT. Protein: CASSVGRDTEAFF.

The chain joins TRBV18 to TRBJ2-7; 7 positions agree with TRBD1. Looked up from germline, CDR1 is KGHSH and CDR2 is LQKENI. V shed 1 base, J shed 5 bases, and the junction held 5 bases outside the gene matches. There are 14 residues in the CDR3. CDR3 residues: CASSPRQGSDEQYF. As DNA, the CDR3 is TGTGCCAGCTCACCACGACAGGGAAGCGACGAGCAGTACTTC.

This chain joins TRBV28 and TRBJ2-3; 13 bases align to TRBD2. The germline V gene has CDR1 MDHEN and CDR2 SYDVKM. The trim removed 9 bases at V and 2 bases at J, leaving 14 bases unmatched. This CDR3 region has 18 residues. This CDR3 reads CASTPSGLAGSTTDTQYF. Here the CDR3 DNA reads TGTGCCAGTACACCCTCGGGACTAGCGGGATCGACCACAGATACGCAGTATTTT.

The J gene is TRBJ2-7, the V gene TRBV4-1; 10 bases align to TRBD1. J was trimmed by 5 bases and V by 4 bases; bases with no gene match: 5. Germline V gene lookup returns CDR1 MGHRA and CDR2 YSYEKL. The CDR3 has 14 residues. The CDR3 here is CASSPGTGADEQYF. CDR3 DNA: TGCGCCAGCAGCCCCGGGACAGGGGCCGACGAGCAGTACTTC.

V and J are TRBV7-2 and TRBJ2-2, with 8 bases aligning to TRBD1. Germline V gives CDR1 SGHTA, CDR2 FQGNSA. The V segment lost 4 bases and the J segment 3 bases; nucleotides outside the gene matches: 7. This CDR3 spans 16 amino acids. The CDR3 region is CASSYTGTGYTGELFF. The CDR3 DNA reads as TGTGCCAGCAGCTACACCGGGACAGGTTACACCGGGGAGCTGTTTTTT.

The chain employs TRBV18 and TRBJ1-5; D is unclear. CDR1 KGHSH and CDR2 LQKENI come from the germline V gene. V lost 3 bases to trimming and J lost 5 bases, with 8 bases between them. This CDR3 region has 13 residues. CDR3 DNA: TGTGCCAGCTCACCCTTCTTCGATCAGCCCCAGCATTTT. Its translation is CASSPFFDQPQHF.

CDR3 amino acids: CASSSPRGPYNEQFF. The CDR3 bases are TGTGCCAGCAGCTCCCCGCGGGGGCCCTACAATGAGCAGTTCTTC. The V and J genes are TRBV7-2 and TRBJ2-1, with D possibly matching TRBD2 (7 bases). Per germline, CDR1 SGHTA and CDR2 FQGNSA. Trimming took off 4 bases at V and 2 bases at J, with 12 bases between the two ends. The CDR3 is 15 residues long.

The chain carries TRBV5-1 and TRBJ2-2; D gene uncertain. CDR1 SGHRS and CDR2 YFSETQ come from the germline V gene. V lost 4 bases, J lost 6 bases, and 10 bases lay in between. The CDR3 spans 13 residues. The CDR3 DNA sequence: TGCGCCAGCAGCACCGATCGGCCCGGGGAGCTGTTTTTT. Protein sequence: CASSTDRPGELFF.

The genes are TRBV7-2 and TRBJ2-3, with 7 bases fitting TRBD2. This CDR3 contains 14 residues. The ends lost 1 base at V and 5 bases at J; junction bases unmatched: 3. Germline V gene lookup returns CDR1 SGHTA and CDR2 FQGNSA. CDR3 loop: CASSLGWGGDTQYF. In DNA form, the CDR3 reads TGTGCCAGCAGCTTAGGATGGGGGGGAGATACGCAGTATTTT.

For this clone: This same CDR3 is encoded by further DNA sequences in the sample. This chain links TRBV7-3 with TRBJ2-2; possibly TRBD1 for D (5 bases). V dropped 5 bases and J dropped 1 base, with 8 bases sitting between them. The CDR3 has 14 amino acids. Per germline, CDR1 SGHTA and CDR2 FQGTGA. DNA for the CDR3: TGTGCCAGCAGCCCAGGGTTGAACACCGGGGAGCTGTTTTTT. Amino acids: CASSPGLNTGELFF.